These 17 T cell receptor beta chains were sequenced from one sample in a study of T cells in Graves' hyperthyroidism and ophthalmopathy. Amplified TCR beta CDR3 regions derived from RNA transcripts. RT-PCR in the first round (using the HTBI primer set) targeted the TCR CDR3. TCRdb redid the calling of the multiplex PCR reads with MiXCR, one entry per CDR3 protein. The sample gives around 190,000 distinct CDR3 sequences, about a sixth of which show up once; roughly 55% is in the top ten. The sample taken for sequencing was blood. These receptors all come from a woman aged 50 to 65 with Graves' hyperthyroidism.

The V call is TRBV20-1, the J call TRBJ2-1; the D gene could be TRBD1 or TRBD2 (6 bases each). Trimming took 7 bases from V and 0 from J, leaving 16 bases between them. Per germline, CDR1 DFQATT and CDR2 SNEGSKA (reference sequence). The CDR3 totals 15 residues. CDR3 region: CSVSGTGASYNEQFF. The CDR3 DNA reads TGCAGTGTCTCAGGAACGGGGGCCTCCTACAATGAGCAGTTCTTC.

This clonotype was detected only a few times. The chain uses TRBV10-3 and TRBJ2-2, with D uncertain. The V gene's germline CDR1 is ENHRY and CDR2 SYGVKD. The V and J ends lost 7 bases and 1 base respectively, with 16 bases between them. CDR3 length equals 16 residues. The CDR3 DNA reads TGTGCCATCACACCCAGCTTCGGAGTGAACACCGGGGAGCTGTTTTTT. It codes for CAITPSFGVNTGELFF.

This sequence joins TRBV20-1 and TRBJ1-6, with TRBD1 as a possible D gene (6 bases). This CDR3 has 16 amino acids. V was trimmed by 0 bases and J by 5 bases, leaving 14 bases between them. From germline, CDR1 is DFQATT and CDR2 SNEGSKA (reference sequence). In DNA, the CDR3 is TGCAGTGCTAGAGATGGGACACTCACTGATAATTCACCCCTCCACTTT. It codes for CSARDGTLTDNSPLHF.

This clonotype has just a few counts. The chain links TRBV14 to TRBJ2-3; 9 positions agree with TRBD2. J gave up 0 bases and V 6 bases, and 13 bases lay outside the gene matches. The CDR3 is 18 amino acids. The V gene's germline CDR1 is SGHDN and CDR2 FVKESK. The CDR3 protein is CASRPPGLAKTSTDTQYF. The CDR3 DNA is TGTGCCAGCAGGCCTCCGGGACTAGCAAAAACTAGCACAGATACGCAGTATTTT.

This clonotype was detected many times. This chain links TRBV12-3 or TRBV12-4 with TRBJ2-3; the D call may be TRBD1 or TRBD2 (5 bases each). The CDR3 runs to 12 residues. Trimming removed 6 bases at V and 6 bases at J, with 10 bases between. DNA for the CDR3: TGTGCCAGCAGCGCCGGGACCGATACGCAGTATTTT. Amino acid sequence: CASSAGTDTQYF.

This chain uses TRBV14 with TRBJ2-1; no definite D call. The CDR3 length is 14 residues. In germline, CDR1 is SGHDN, CDR2 FVKESK. Trimming pared 1 base from V and 10 bases from J, leaving 14 bases between. The DNA of the CDR3 is TGTGCCAGCAGCCAAGTGGGCCTAGTCGCCGAGCAGTTCTTC. It codes for CASSQVGLVAEQFF.

This clonotype was counted at least ten times. This chain joins TRBV7-8 and TRBJ2-7, with a tentative D call TRBD2 (5 bases). V was trimmed by 5 bases and J by 1 base, leaving 18 bases between them. This CDR3 has 16 amino acids. Germline values: CDR1 SGHVS, CDR2 FQNEAQ. CDR3 coding DNA: TGTGCCAGCAGCGTCGAAACTAGAAGCTGGTCCTACGAGCAGTACTTC. Protein: CASSVETRSWSYEQYF.

This clonotype was observed at least ten times. The chain links TRBV3-1 to TRBJ2-7, with D perhaps matching TRBD2 (5 bases). Germline CDR1 is LGHDT and CDR2 is YNNKEL (reference sequence). The ends were cut back, 4 bases at V and 3 bases at J, with 13 bases in the middle. This CDR3 is 14 amino acids long. CDR3 loop: CASSLTSGYYEQYF. DNA for the CDR3: TGTGCCAGCAGCCTTACGAGCGGCTACTACGAGCAGTACTTC.

This clonotype was observed many times. The chain links TRBV4-1 to TRBJ2-1; 7 bases line up with TRBD2. This CDR3 is built from 16 residues. Germline trimming cut 2 bases from V and 6 bases from J; bases unmatched to any gene: 10. Germline V gene sequence: CDR1 MGHRA, CDR2 YSYEKL. Here the CDR3 reads CASSQPRSGGSNEQFF. The CDR3 DNA is TGCGCCAGCAGCCAACCCCGGTCCGGGGGGAGCAATGAGCAGTTCTTC.

The CDR3 region has the DNA TGTGCCTGGGATCCGGGACTAGCGGGGGAGCAGTACTTC. Its protein product is CAWDPGLAGEQYF. The chain employs TRBV30 and TRBJ2-7; 13 bases match TRBD2. Trimming removed 5 bases from V and 7 bases from J; junction bases left unmatched: 5. CDR3 size: 13 residues. The germline CDR1 and CDR2 sequences are GTSNPN and SVGIG (reference sequence).

In its sample, this clonotype was seen a few times. The gene calls are TRBV27 and TRBJ1-6; unclear D gene. The CDR3 is 13 residues long. Germline V gives CDR1 MNHEY, CDR2 SMNVEV (reference sequence). V was shortened by 6 bases and J by 8 bases, with 11 bases between the two germline ends. CDR3: CASRVDWYSPLHF. In DNA, the CDR3 is TGTGCCAGCAGGGTCGATTGGTATTCACCCCTCCACTTT.

This clonotype was observed many times. This chain joins TRBV2 and TRBJ2-5; D remains ambiguous. CDR3 length: 14 residues. V was cut by 1 base and J by 1 base, with 7 bases left in between. Germline V lookup: CDR1 SNHLY, CDR2 FYNNEI. The CDR3 is CASSEVVGQETQYF. The CDR3 DNA follows: TGTGCCAGCAGTGAAGTGGTAGGCCAAGAGACCCAGTACTTC.

This clonotype was counted ten times or more. The chain couples TRBV27 to TRBJ2-3, with TRBD2 matching over 9 bases. Germline V gives CDR1 MNHEY, CDR2 SMNVEV (reference sequence). Losses at the gene ends were 7 bases for V and 0 bases for J; bases not matched to a gene: 8. CDR3 size: 16 residues. Here the CDR3 reads CASISGRPSSTDTQYF. The CDR3 DNA is TGTGCCAGCATTAGCGGGAGACCCTCTAGCACAGATACGCAGTATTTT.

This chain connects TRBV18 to TRBJ1-6; no firm D call. V was pared by 1 base and J by 7 bases, with 5 bases between. The CDR3 totals 13 residues. Germline V CDR1 and CDR2: KGHSH, LQKENI. DNA of the CDR3: TGTGCCAGCTCACCACGACCCAATTCACCCCTCCACTTT. It encodes CASSPRPNSPLHF.

This clonotype showed up just a few times. J is TRBJ2-2 and V is TRBV20-1, with 12 positions matching TRBD1. CDR3 length: 15 residues. Germline V lookup: CDR1 DFQATT, CDR2 SNEGSKA (reference sequence). This chain's CDR3 is CSSLAGQGANGELFF. The CDR3 bases are TGCAGCTCGTTAGCGGGACAGGGGGCGAACGGGGAGCTGTTTTTT.

This chain uses TRBV7-6 with TRBJ1-3, with D possibly being TRBD1 (5 bases). The CDR3 covers 17 residues. Germline CDR1 SGHVS, CDR2 FNYEAQ. Trimming took off 0 bases at V and 2 bases at J, with 14 bases between the two ends. CDR3 bases: TGTGCCAGCAGCTTAGCGGTGGCGGGGCCGGCTGGAAACACCATATATTTT. Translating it yields CASSLAVAGPAGNTIYF.

In this sample, this clonotype turned up many times. This rearrangement joins TRBV5-6 to TRBJ2-1; possibly TRBD1 or TRBD2 for D (5 bases each). This CDR3 is 18 amino acids long. The germline V gene encodes CDR1 SGHDT and CDR2 YYEEEE. Trimming took off 2 bases at V and 0 bases at J, with 18 bases between the two ends. CDR3 sequence reads: CASSLFKTGTSSYNEQFF. The CDR3 DNA reads TGTGCCAGCAGCTTATTCAAAACAGGAACTAGCTCCTACAATGAGCAGTTCTTC.